This T cell receptor beta chain was obtained from a study of beta chain features in type 1 diabetes. The overall study: Examined across all samples were about 99,000,000 sorted cells. Study-wide results and limits: Compared with healthy donors, patients appeared to share more similar naive, central memory and regulatory TCRB repertoires. At VDJ recombination sites, type 1 diabetes patients had fewer insertions and more deleted nucleotides. Among patients with Type 1 diabetes, TCRB CDR3s were moderately but significantly shorter in every one of the four CD4+ subsets.

The CDR3 has 13 residues. Germline CDR1 MDHEN, CDR2 SYDVKM. The V end was cut by 7 bases, the J end by 4 bases, with 13 bases between. Expressed TCRB transcripts were sequenced because the entire RNA isolate underwent reverse transcription. There were 3 million to 4 million reads on average in the naive, central memory and regulatory T cell samples. Only in-frame clones appear in the TCRdb table, and some are missing; sequencing was by immunoSEQ multiplex PCR. The data hold 400,000 or so clones, with 8% to 10% observed a single time. As for this clone: The antigen is undetermined.

This rearrangement joins TRBV28 to TRBJ1-2, with D uncertain. This receptor was identified in a man aged 30 to 39 with type 1 diabetes. The sample was central memory CD4+ T cells from blood. The CDR3 nucleotides read TGTGCCAGCATCCTCGGAGTTGGCTATGGCTACACCTTC. This translates into CASILGVGYGYTF.